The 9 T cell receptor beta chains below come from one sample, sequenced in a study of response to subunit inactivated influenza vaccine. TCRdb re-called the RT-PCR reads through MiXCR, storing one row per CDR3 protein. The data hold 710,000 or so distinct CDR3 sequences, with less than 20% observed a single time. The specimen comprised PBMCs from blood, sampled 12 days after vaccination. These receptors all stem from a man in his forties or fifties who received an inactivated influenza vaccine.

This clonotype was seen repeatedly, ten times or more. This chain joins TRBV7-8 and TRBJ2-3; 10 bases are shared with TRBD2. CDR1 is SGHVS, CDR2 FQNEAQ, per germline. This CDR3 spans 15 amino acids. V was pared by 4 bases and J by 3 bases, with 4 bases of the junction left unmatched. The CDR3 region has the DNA TGTGCCAGCAGCTCTCCGGGACTAGCGACAGATACGCAGTATTTT. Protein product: CASSSPGLATDTQYF. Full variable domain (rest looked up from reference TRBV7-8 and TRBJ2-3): GAGVSQSPRYKVAKRGQDVALRCDPISGHVSLFWYQQALGQGPEFLTYFQNEAQLDKSGLPSDRFFAERPEGSVSTLKIQRTQQEDSAVYLCASSSPGLATDTQYFGPGTRLTVL.

The CDR3 sequence: CSARGLAKNIQYF. The CDR3 DNA reads as TGCAGTGCTAGGGGACTAGCCAAAAACATTCAGTACTTC. The gene calls are TRBV20-1 and TRBJ2-4; D might be TRBD2 (6 bases). CDR1 and CDR2 (germline): DFQATT, SNEGSKA (reference sequence). The CDR3 runs 13 residues. Trimming left V 3 bases short and J 0 bases short, with 6 bases between.

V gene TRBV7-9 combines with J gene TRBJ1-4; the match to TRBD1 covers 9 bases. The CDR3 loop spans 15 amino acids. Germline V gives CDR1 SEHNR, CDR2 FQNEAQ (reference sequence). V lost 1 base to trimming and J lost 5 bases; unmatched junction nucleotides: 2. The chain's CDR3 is CASSLGGTGNEKLFF. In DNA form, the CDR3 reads TGTGCCAGCAGCTTAGGAGGGACAGGGAATGAAAAACTGTTTTTT.

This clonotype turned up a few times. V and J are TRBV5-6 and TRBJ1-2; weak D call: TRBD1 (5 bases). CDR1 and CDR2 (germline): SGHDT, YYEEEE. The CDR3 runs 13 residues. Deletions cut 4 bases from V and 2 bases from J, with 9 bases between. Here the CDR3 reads CASSRGSNYGYTF. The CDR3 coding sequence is TGTGCCAGCAGCAGGGGATCGAACTATGGCTACACCTTC.

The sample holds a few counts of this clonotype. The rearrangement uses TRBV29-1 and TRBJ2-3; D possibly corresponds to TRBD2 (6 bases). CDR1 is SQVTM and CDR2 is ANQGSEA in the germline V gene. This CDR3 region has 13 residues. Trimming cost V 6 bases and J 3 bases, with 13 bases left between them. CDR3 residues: CSVPGLNTDTQYF. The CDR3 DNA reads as TGCAGCGTACCGGGACTTAATACAGATACGCAGTATTTT.

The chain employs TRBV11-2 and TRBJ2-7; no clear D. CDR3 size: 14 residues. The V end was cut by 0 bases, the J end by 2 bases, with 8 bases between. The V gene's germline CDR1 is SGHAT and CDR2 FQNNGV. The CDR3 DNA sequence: TGTGCCAGCAGCTTAGAGCCGGCCACCTACGAGCAGTACTTC. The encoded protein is CASSLEPATYEQYF.

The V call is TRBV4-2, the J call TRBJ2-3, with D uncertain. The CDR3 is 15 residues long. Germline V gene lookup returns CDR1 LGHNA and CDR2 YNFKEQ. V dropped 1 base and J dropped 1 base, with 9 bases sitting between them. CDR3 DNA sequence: TGTGCCAGCAGCCAAGGCGACCTCGGCACAGATACGCAGTATTTT. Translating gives CASSQGDLGTDTQYF.

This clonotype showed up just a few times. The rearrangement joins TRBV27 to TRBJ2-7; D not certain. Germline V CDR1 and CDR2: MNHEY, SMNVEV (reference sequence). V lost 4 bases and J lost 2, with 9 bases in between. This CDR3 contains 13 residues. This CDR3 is CASSSRPTYEQYF. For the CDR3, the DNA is TGTGCCAGCAGTTCCAGACCCACCTACGAGCAGTACTTC.

In DNA form, the CDR3 reads TGCGCCAGCAGCCGCGGGACAGAAGGTGAGCAGTTCTTC. Its protein is CASSRGTEGEQFF. The V call is TRBV5-1, the J call TRBJ2-1; the D gene is possibly TRBD1 (7 bases). The CDR3 spans 13 residues. Trimming took 4 bases from V and 9 from J, leaving 14 bases between them. The V gene's germline CDR1 is SGHRS and CDR2 YFSETQ.